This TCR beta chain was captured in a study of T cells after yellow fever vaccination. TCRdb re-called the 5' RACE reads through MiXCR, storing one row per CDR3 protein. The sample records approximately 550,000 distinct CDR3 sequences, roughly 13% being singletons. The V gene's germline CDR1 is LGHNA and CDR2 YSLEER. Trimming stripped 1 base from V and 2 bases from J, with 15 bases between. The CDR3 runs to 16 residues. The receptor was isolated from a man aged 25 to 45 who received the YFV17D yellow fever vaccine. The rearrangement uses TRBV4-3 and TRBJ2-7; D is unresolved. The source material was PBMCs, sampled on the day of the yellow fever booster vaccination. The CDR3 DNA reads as TGCGCCAGCAGCCAAGGGAGAACAGCAGCCACCTACGAGCAGTACTTC. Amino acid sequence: CASSQGRTAATYEQYF.